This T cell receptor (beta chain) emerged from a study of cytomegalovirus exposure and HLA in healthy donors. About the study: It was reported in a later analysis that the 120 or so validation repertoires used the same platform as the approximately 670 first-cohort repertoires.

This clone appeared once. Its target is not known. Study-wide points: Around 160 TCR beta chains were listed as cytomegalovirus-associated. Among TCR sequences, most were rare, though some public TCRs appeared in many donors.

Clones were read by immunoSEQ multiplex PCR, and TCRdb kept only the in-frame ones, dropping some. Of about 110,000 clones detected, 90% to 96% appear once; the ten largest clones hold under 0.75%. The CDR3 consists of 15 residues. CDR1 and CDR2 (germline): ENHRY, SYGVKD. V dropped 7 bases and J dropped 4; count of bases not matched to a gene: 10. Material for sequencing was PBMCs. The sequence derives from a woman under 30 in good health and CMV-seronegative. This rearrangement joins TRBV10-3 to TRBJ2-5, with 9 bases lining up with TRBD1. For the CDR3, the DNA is TGTGCCATCAAAAAGGGACAGGGTTCGGGAGAGACCCAGTACTTC. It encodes CAIKKGQGSGETQYF.